This passage covers 17 T cell receptor beta chains from one sample sequenced in a study of T cell responses to AZD1222 COVID-19 vaccine. The data were produced by immunoSEQ multiplex PCR, yet TCRdb's version contains in-frame clones alone and is incomplete. The sample lists approximately 180,000 clones, 88% occurring once. The sample in question was peripheral blood, obtained on day 0 of AZD1222 vaccination. The receptor source for this set is an adult in good health.

This clone was found once. CDR3: CASRAENTEAFF. Here the CDR3 DNA reads TGTGCCAGCAGGGCCGAGAACACTGAAGCTTTCTTT. This chain uses TRBV2 with TRBJ1-1, with no clear D. CDR1 is SNHLY, CDR2 FYNNEI, per germline. This CDR3 is 12 amino acids long. V dropped 6 bases and J dropped 1 base, with 6 bases sitting between them. Variable domain in full (rest from reference TRBV2 and TRBJ1-1): EPEVTQTPSHQVTQMGQEVILRCVPISNHLYFYWYRQILGQKVEFLVSFYNNEISEKSEIFDDQFSVERPDGSNFTLKIRSTKLEDSAMYFCASRAENTEAFFGQGTRLTVV.

This clone was recorded only once. V is TRBV19 and J is TRBJ2-2, with D perhaps TRBD1 or TRBD2 (7 bases each). The CDR3 runs to 14 residues. Germline CDR1 reads LNHDA; CDR2 reads SQIVND (reference sequence). Trimming removed 7 bases from V and 6 bases from J, with 15 bases in between. The CDR3 loop reads CASTLQGGAGELFF. The CDR3 bases are TGTGCCAGTACCCTTCAGGGGGGGGCCGGGGAGCTGTTTTTT. Based on the CDR3 plus reference TRBV19 and TRBJ2-2, the full variable domain is DGGITQSPKYLFRKEGQNVTLSCEQNLNHDAMYWYRQDPGQGLRLIYYSQIVNDFQKGDIAEGYSVSREKKESFPLTVTSAQKNPTAFYLCASTLQGGAGELFFGEGSRLTVL.

The chain has TRBV13 and TRBJ1-4; D is ambiguous. The V gene's germline CDR1 is PRHDT and CDR2 FYEKMQ (reference sequence). The V end lost 3 bases, the J end lost 0 bases, and 5 bases lay between the germline ends. This CDR3 region has 14 residues. The CDR3 DNA is TGTGCCAGCAGCTTCGCAGCAACTAATGAAAAACTGTTTTTT. Amino acid sequence: CASSFAATNEKLFF.

The chain joins TRBV6-5 to TRBJ1-1; 7 bases map to TRBD1. The CDR3 is made up of 13 amino acids. V trimming: 2 bases; J trimming: 6 bases; junction bases outside the gene matches: 3. The germline V gene encodes CDR1 MNHEY and CDR2 SVGAGI. CDR3 in amino acids: CASSYAQGAEAFF. CDR3 bases: TGTGCCAGCAGTTACGCCCAGGGGGCTGAAGCTTTCTTT.

The gene calls are TRBV9 and TRBJ1-2; D is possibly TRBD1 (5 bases). The CDR3 runs 14 residues. Germline CDR1 SGDLS, CDR2 YYNGEE. Trimming pared 0 bases from V and 5 bases from J, leaving 11 bases between. The CDR3 DNA sequence: TGTGCCAGCAGCGTAGACCCGACAGCGTATGGCTACACCTTC. Translation gives CASSVDPTAYGYTF. The variable domain in full, with the rest retrieved from reference TRBV9 and TRBJ1-2, is DSGVTQTPKHLITATGQRVTLRCSPRSGDLSVYWYQQSLDQGLQFLIQYYNGEERAKGNILERFSAQQFPDLHSELNLSSLELGDSALYFCASSVDPTAYGYTFGSGTRLTVV.

The rearrangement links TRBV7-9 to TRBJ1-6; unclear D gene. V was shortened by 4 bases and J by 4 bases, with 20 bases between the two germline ends. Germline V CDR1 and CDR2: SEHNR, FQNEAQ (reference sequence). The CDR3 loop spans 18 amino acids. The CDR3 spells CASSSPGAGDLYNSPLHF. The CDR3 coding sequence is TGTGCCAGCAGCTCCCCTGGAGCTGGGGATCTTTATAATTCACCCCTCCACTTT.

Comments on this clone: The same CDR3 is also encoded by other DNA sequences in this sample. This chain joins TRBV5-1 and TRBJ2-5; D possibly matches TRBD1 or TRBD2 (5 bases each). The CDR3 has 15 amino acids. Germline V gene data show CDR1 as SGHRS and CDR2 as YFSETQ. The V gene lost 4 bases and the J gene lost 4 bases, with 17 bases spanning the gap. In DNA, the CDR3 is TGCGCCAGCAGCGAGTGGCAGGGTGGGGGAGAGACCCAGTACTTC. Its protein is CASSEWQGGGETQYF.

This chain links TRBV11-1 with TRBJ2-1; 7 positions match TRBD2. This CDR3 spans 15 amino acids. The V gene end was trimmed by 6 bases and the J gene end by 4 bases; junction bases not matched to a gene: 9. CDR1 is SGHAT and CDR2 is FQDESV in the germline V gene (reference sequence). The CDR3, as DNA: TGTGCCAGCAGGGCTAAGCGGGGTACTTACAATGAGCAGTTCTTC. Translating gives CASRAKRGTYNEQFF. The full variable domain, rest sourced from reference TRBV11-1 and TRBJ2-1, is EAEVAQSPRYKITEKSQAVAFWCDPISGHATLYWYRQILGQGPELLVQFQDESVVDDSQLPKDRFSAERLKGVDSTLKIQPAELGDSAMYLCASRAKRGTYNEQFFGPGTRLTVL.

V is TRBV6-4 and J is TRBJ2-6; D is unclear. This CDR3 is built from 16 residues. With 0 bases removed from V and 0 bases from J, the gap between germline ends came to 6 bases. Germline values: CDR1 MRHNA, CDR2 SNTAGT. CDR3 amino acids: CASSDSPYSGANVLTF. As DNA, the CDR3 is TGTGCCAGCAGTGACTCCCCTTACTCTGGGGCCAACGTCCTGACTTTC.

This chain uses TRBV7-2 with TRBJ2-1; D is perhaps TRBD2 (6 bases). Trimming left V 2 bases short and J 15 bases short, with 20 bases between. The CDR3 has 14 residues. Germline assignment: CDR1 SGHTA and CDR2 FQGNSA. CDR3 protein: CASSLLGGMWERFF. CDR3 nucleotide sequence: TGTGCCAGCAGCTTATTGGGGGGTATGTGGGAACGGTTCTTC.

The V gene is TRBV7-2, the J gene TRBJ1-6; D is perhaps TRBD1 (6 bases). The CDR3 loop spans 17 amino acids. CDR1 is SGHTA and CDR2 is FQGNSA in the germline V gene. The ends were cut back, 4 bases at V and 0 bases at J, with 13 bases in the middle. CDR3 DNA: TGTGCCAGCAGCTGGGGGGGCAGGAGCTCCTATAATTCACCCCTCCACTTT. Residues: CASSWGGRSSYNSPLHF.

This CDR3 reads CASSYTNPTGPLGNTIYF. DNA for the CDR3: TGTGCCAGCAGCTACACAAACCCGACGGGCCCTCTCGGAAACACCATATATTTT. V and J are TRBV3-1 (or the pseudogene TRBV3-2) and TRBJ1-3; D is undetermined. Trimming cost V 5 bases and J 4 bases, with 24 bases left between them. In germline, CDR1 is LGHDT, CDR2 YNNKEL (reference sequence). CDR3 size: 18 residues.

V usage is TRBV2 and J usage is TRBJ2-7, with 8 positions matching TRBD2. The CDR3 totals 16 residues. V shed 10 bases and J 1 base; nucleotides not matched to a gene: 15. Germline CDR1 SNHLY, CDR2 FYNNEI. CDR3 residues: CATQMGRGGGSYEQYF. In nucleotides, the CDR3 is TGTGCCACCCAGATGGGCCGTGGCGGGGGGTCCTACGAGCAGTACTTC.

The chain employs TRBV6-4 and TRBJ1-4; D gene ambiguous. Trimming pared 3 bases from V and 10 bases from J, leaving 6 bases between. This CDR3 contains 11 residues. The V gene's germline CDR1 is MRHNA and CDR2 SNTAGT. In DNA form, the CDR3 reads TGTGCCAGCAGTGATTGCCCAAAACTGTTTTTT. Protein product: CASSDCPKLFF.

V usage is TRBV10-2 and J usage is TRBJ1-2, with 8 nucleotides matching TRBD1. V was pared by 2 bases and J by 4 bases, with 6 bases of the junction left unmatched. This CDR3 contains 15 residues. The germline CDR1 and CDR2 sequences are WSHSY and SAAADI. This chain's CDR3 is CASSEADRASYGYTF. CDR3 DNA sequence: TGCGCCAGCAGTGAGGCGGACAGGGCCAGCTATGGCTACACCTTC.

This chain joins TRBV19 and TRBJ1-5; D is possibly TRBD1 (6 bases). This CDR3 region has 16 residues. V dropped 5 bases and J dropped 5 bases, with 19 bases sitting between them. Per the germline V gene, CDR1 is LNHDA and CDR2 is SQIVND (reference sequence). CDR3 sequence (DNA): TGTGCCAGTAGTTTCTGGAGGGGGGGGAGGGATCAGCCCCAGCATTTT. It yields the protein CASSFWRGGRDQPQHF.

This clone was seen just once. The chain joins TRBV10-3 to TRBJ2-2, with D possibly TRBD1 on 5 matching bases. CDR1 is ENHRY, CDR2 SYGVKD, per germline. The CDR3 loop spans 16 amino acids. V dropped 2 bases and J dropped 4 bases, with 14 bases sitting between them. The CDR3 bases are TGTGCCATCAGTGAGCCCCAGGGCGAGAGCACCGGGGAGCTGTTTTTT. Residues: CAISEPQGESTGELFF.